The 22 T cell receptor beta chains in this list originate from one sample, sequenced in a study of T cells in Graves' hyperthyroidism and ophthalmopathy. What was amplified from RNA transcripts were TCR beta CDR3 regions. An initial round of RT-PCR targeting the TCR CDR3 relied on the HTBI primer set. MiXCR, run by TCRdb on the multiplex PCR reads, gives a single entry per CDR3 protein. The sample lists about 280,000 distinct CDR3 sequences; around 25% were seen once. Sequencing was done on a sample of blood. These receptors were collected from a man aged 35-49 years with Graves' hyperthyroidism that later progressed to Graves' ophthalmopathy.

This chain links TRBV20-1 with TRBJ1-1; D remains ambiguous. Trimming took 2 bases from V and 6 from J, leaving 7 bases between them. Germline V gene sequence: CDR1 DFQATT, CDR2 SNEGSKA (reference sequence). CDR3 length: 11 amino acids. CDR3 sequence (DNA): TGCAGTGCTAGACCTGATCCTGAAGCTTTCTTT. This codes for CSARPDPEAFF.

In this sample, this clonotype turned up many times. This chain joins TRBV29-1 and TRBJ1-1; D possibly corresponds to TRBD1 (6 bases). Germline V gene sequence: CDR1 SQVTM, CDR2 ANQGSEA. CDR3 size: 13 residues. The germline V and J ends were trimmed by 4 bases and 2 bases, with 11 bases remaining between them. The CDR3, as DNA: TGCAGCGTTGGTACGGACAGTAACACTGAAGCTTTCTTT. It translates to CSVGTDSNTEAFF. The variable domain in full, with the rest retrieved from reference TRBV29-1 and TRBJ1-1, is SAVISQKPSRDICQRGTSLTIQCQVDSQVTMMFWYRQQPGQSLTLIATANQGSEATYESGFVIDKFPISRPNLTFSTLTVSNMSPEDSSIYLCSVGTDSNTEAFFGQGTRLTVV.

This clonotype appeared many times. The CDR3 DNA is TGTGCCATCCAAGCGGTCGGGTCCGGGGAGCTGTTTTTT. Residues: CAIQAVGSGELFF. The rearrangement uses TRBV10-3 and TRBJ2-2, with a tentative D call TRBD2 (5 bases). CDR3 size: 13 residues. Per the germline V gene, CDR1 is ENHRY and CDR2 is SYGVKD. Trimming took off 8 bases at V and 6 bases at J, with 13 bases between the two ends.

This clonotype showed up just a few times. Given a much more abundant clone one base away, this may be a read error. This chain links TRBV4-1 with TRBJ1-1, with D hard to call. This CDR3 is 17 amino acids long. CDR1 is MGHRA and CDR2 is YSYEKL in the germline V gene. The V gene lost 1 base and the J gene lost 3 bases, with 18 bases spanning the gap. The CDR3 DNA sequence: TGCGCCAGCAGCCAAGTTGGGAACGGTGAGAAGGACACTGAAGCTTTCTTT. This codes for CASSQVGNGEKDTEAFF.

This clonotype was seen ten or more times. The chain links TRBV5-1 to TRBJ2-7, with 7 nucleotides matching TRBD1. The CDR3 runs 14 residues. Germline values: CDR1 SGHRS, CDR2 YFSETQ. The V and J ends lost 0 bases and 5 bases, in that order; junction bases with no gene match: 5. CDR3: CASSLDRGTDEQYF. CDR3 nucleotides: TGCGCCAGCAGCTTGGACAGGGGAACTGACGAGCAGTACTTC.

The V call is TRBV7-9, the J call TRBJ2-3; D remains ambiguous. Trimming removed 6 bases from V and 0 bases from J, with 10 bases in between. Per germline, CDR1 SEHNR and CDR2 FQNEAQ (reference sequence). The CDR3 sequence is 14 residues long. CDR3 region: CASSLAPSTDTQYF. DNA of the CDR3: TGTGCCAGCAGTCTTGCCCCAAGCACAGATACGCAGTATTTT.

This clonotype was recorded many times. This chain connects TRBV6-4 to TRBJ1-1; no clear D gene. The CDR3 has 18 amino acids. The V gene's germline CDR1 is MRHNA and CDR2 SNTAGT. Trimming removed 7 bases at V and 5 bases at J, with 29 bases between. The chain's CDR3 is CASIPGRYRGGIGTEAFF. As DNA, the CDR3 is TGTGCCAGCATCCCCGGACGGTACCGAGGAGGGATTGGGACTGAAGCTTTCTTT.

The chain recombines TRBV7-2 with TRBJ2-5; D may be TRBD2 (5 bases). This CDR3 contains 15 residues. V dropped 5 bases and J dropped 0 bases, with 13 bases sitting between them. Looked up from germline, CDR1 is SGHTA and CDR2 is FQGNSA. Written as DNA, the CDR3 is TGTGCCAGCAGCCGGGCATCGGGGTACCAAGAGACCCAGTACTTC. Translated, it gives CASSRASGYQETQYF.

This clonotype was seen repeatedly, ten times or more. The V and J genes are TRBV2 and TRBJ2-5; no reliable D call. Trimming removed 6 bases at V and 4 bases at J, with 15 bases between. Germline V CDR1 and CDR2: SNHLY, FYNNEI. The CDR3 has 14 amino acids. CDR3 amino acids: CASRTTGGAETQYF. Written as DNA, the CDR3 is TGTGCCAGCAGAACTACGGGCGGCGCAGAGACCCAGTACTTC.

This clonotype was recorded many times. The chain recombines TRBV12-3 or TRBV12-4 with TRBJ2-4; D is possibly TRBD2 (6 bases). The CDR3 spans 18 residues. The V and J ends lost 1 base and 0 bases respectively, with 16 bases between them. CDR3 in DNA: TGTGCCAGCAGTTTAGGGCCCTCTGTGGGGGGAGCCAAAAACATTCAGTACTTC. Translated: CASSLGPSVGGAKNIQYF.

This clonotype was recorded at least ten times. This rearrangement joins TRBV12-3 or TRBV12-4 to TRBJ1-5; 7 nucleotides agree with TRBD1. The CDR3 length is 14 residues. V gave up 6 bases and J gave up 9 bases; unmatched junction bases: 11. The CDR3 DNA sequence: TGTGCCAGCAGCATGGGACAGCCCCCTTCGCCCCAGCATTTT. Translation gives CASSMGQPPSPQHF.

This clonotype was counted at least ten times. V and J are TRBV3-1 and TRBJ2-7, with 7 bases identical to TRBD1. The CDR3 is made up of 15 amino acids. With V trimmed by 3 bases and J by 0 bases, 5 bases remained unmatched. Germline V CDR1 and CDR2: LGHDT, YNNKEL (reference sequence). The CDR3 spells CASSHRGRSSYEQYF. CDR3 coding DNA: TGTGCCAGCAGCCACAGGGGGAGAAGCTCCTACGAGCAGTACTTC.

This clonotype has a count of ten or more. The rearrangement links TRBV20-1 to TRBJ1-1, with a weak D call TRBD1 (6 bases). Germline V CDR1 and CDR2: DFQATT, SNEGSKA (reference sequence). Trimming took off 4 bases at V and 3 bases at J, with 12 bases between the two ends. This CDR3 is built from 13 residues. The chain's CDR3 is CSANRGADTEAFF. CDR3 DNA: TGCAGTGCTAATCGGGGGGCGGACACTGAAGCTTTCTTT.

V usage is TRBV7-2 and J usage is TRBJ2-4; no definite D call. With 7 bases removed from V and 0 bases from J, the gap between germline ends came to 10 bases. This CDR3 has 14 amino acids. The germline V gene encodes CDR1 SGHTA and CDR2 FQGNSA. This CDR3 reads CASTTSLAKNIQYF. The CDR3 nucleotides are TGTGCCAGCACAACAAGCCTAGCCAAAAACATTCAGTACTTC.

This clonotype was recorded at least ten times. V is TRBV4-2 and J is TRBJ2-2, with a tentative D call TRBD2 (6 bases). The CDR3 totals 15 residues. Germline loops: CDR1 LGHNA, CDR2 YNFKEQ. Trimming took 0 bases from V and 5 from J, leaving 10 bases between them. CDR3 residues: CASSQEGGGTGELFF. As DNA, the CDR3 is TGTGCCAGCAGCCAAGAGGGTGGGGGGACCGGGGAGCTGTTTTTT.

The gene calls are TRBV29-1 and TRBJ2-7, with D possibly matching TRBD2 (5 bases). This CDR3 has 13 amino acids. Per germline, CDR1 SQVTM and CDR2 ANQGSEA. Trimming removed 8 bases from V and 0 bases from J, with 14 bases in between. CDR3 coding DNA: TGCAGCTTTGCGGGTTTCCCCTCCTACGAGCAGTACTTC. This translates into CSFAGFPSYEQYF.

The chain employs TRBV20-1 and TRBJ1-6, with D unclear. Germline CDR1 and CDR2: DFQATT and SNEGSKA (reference sequence). This CDR3 is 14 amino acids long. V dropped 6 bases and J dropped 10 bases, with 19 bases sitting between them. CDR3 sequence: CSAPQWGVGSPLHF. In nucleotides, the CDR3 is TGCAGTGCCCCGCAGTGGGGAGTAGGATCACCCCTCCACTTT.

This clonotype was seen many times. The V gene is TRBV25-1, the J gene TRBJ1-3, with no clear D. V lost 8 bases, J lost 8 bases, and 10 bases lay in between. This CDR3 has 11 residues. Per the germline V gene, CDR1 is MGHDK and CDR2 is SYGVNS. The CDR3 sequence: CASWGGDTIYF. CDR3 sequence (DNA): TGTGCCAGCTGGGGTGGGGACACCATATATTTT.

This clonotype has at least ten counts. This chain connects TRBV4-1 to TRBJ1-2; no reliable D call. Germline CDR1 is MGHRA and CDR2 is YSYEKL. V shed 6 bases and J shed 6 bases, with 20 bases lying between them. The CDR3 totals 15 residues. The CDR3 DNA reads TGCGCCAGCAGACCTTTCCCCCTTACGCGGGATGGCTACACCTTC. Protein sequence: CASRPFPLTRDGYTF.

This clonotype was counted ten times or more. The CDR3 here is CSARDSSSSQNTEAFF. DNA for the CDR3: TGCAGTGCTAGAGACAGCAGCTCTTCCCAGAACACTGAAGCTTTCTTT. The chain employs TRBV20-1 and TRBJ1-1; D not certain. The germline gives CDR1 DFQATT, CDR2 SNEGSKA (reference sequence). The CDR3 covers 16 residues. Deletions cut 0 bases from V and 1 base from J, with 15 bases between.

This clonotype was counted many times. The rearrangement links TRBV19 to TRBJ1-5; no reliable D call. Germline CDR1 and CDR2: LNHDA and SQIVND (reference sequence). Trimming pared 7 bases from V and 0 bases from J, leaving 10 bases between. The CDR3 spans 14 residues. CDR3 residues: CASTNRYSNQPQHF. The DNA for the CDR3 is TGTGCCAGTACCAACAGATATAGCAATCAGCCCCAGCATTTT.

There are many counts of this clonotype. This rearrangement joins TRBV13 to TRBJ2-1; unclear D gene. V was cut by 1 base and J by 9 bases, with 10 bases left in between. Per germline, CDR1 PRHDT and CDR2 FYEKMQ (reference sequence). CDR3 length: 13 residues. The chain's CDR3 is CASSLASTLEQFF. The CDR3 bases are TGTGCCAGCAGCTTAGCGTCTACCCTTGAGCAGTTCTTC. Full variable domain (remainder filled in from reference TRBV13 and TRBJ2-1): AAGVIQSPRHLIKEKRETATLKCYPIPRHDTVYWYQQGPGQDPQFLISFYEKMQSDKGSIPDRFSAQQFSDYHSELNMSSLELGDSALYFCASSLASTLEQFFGPGTRLTVL.